This TCR beta chain was documented in a study of T cells in Graves' hyperthyroidism and ophthalmopathy. Study-level background: Pretreatment peripheral blood was obtained at initial diagnosis. General observations from the study: Ophthalmopathy was model-predicted a median 6.5 months pre-onset.

RNA transcripts were the template for amplifying TCR beta CDR3 regions. With the HTBI primer set, the TCR CDR3 went through a first round of RT-PCR. TCRdb analysed the multiplex PCR reads with MiXCR anew, one entry per CDR3 protein. In the table there are hundreds of thousands of distinct CDR3 sequences, roughly 15% of which are singletons. About this clonotype: The antigen remains undetermined.

Diagnosing involved the use of clinical symptoms, serum thyroxine and TRAb, thyroid ultrasound and orbital computed tomography. V dropped 4 bases and J dropped 7; count of bases not matched to a gene: 8. The length of the CDR3 is 14 residues. CDR1 SGHRS and CDR2 YFSETQ come from the germline V gene. The sequence derives from a woman in her fifties or sixties with Graves' ophthalmopathy. The V and J genes are TRBV5-1 and TRBJ2-1; 7 bases match TRBD2. Sequencing was performed on blood. The CDR3 nucleotides read TGCGCCAGCAGCGGGACTACCCCTATTAATGAGCAGTTCTTC. Residues: CASSGTTPINEQFF.